This TCR beta chain was captured by sequencing in a study of blood T cell repertoires in COVID-19 (dated by TCRdb to about 2020). Notes on the research overall: Collaborator samples came from the United States, Italy and Spain and covered acute and convalescent phases of COVID-19. The prospective study material was composed of cDNA or gDNA derived from T cells, B-cell-depleted T cells, or PBMCs. Deeply sampled blood TCRbeta repertoires from subjects exposed to, actively infected with, or recovered from COVID-19 were included in the dataset. A freely available public database, intended as a resource for researchers studying the immune response to SARS-CoV-2, is where the repertoires were released. The samples were drawn from two sources: the first 160 participants of the ongoing ImmuneRACE study, and 1,000 to 1,500 subjects contributed by 6 global collaborators. The sample metadata nearly always contained a de-identified subject ID, COVID-19 status, age in years and sex. Where available, HLA class I and class II types were taken from metadata supplied by the sample provider and were not determined by assay-based typing. The study at large found these results: Clinical and demographic metadata were provided uncurated, with the amount varying by source and participant.

TCRbeta CDR3 regions were amplified from genomic DNA using the immunoSEQ Assay, a bias-controlled multiplex PCR. As for how the authors treated the data: Within the assay, amplification of reference gene primers was used to estimate how many nucleated cells each sample contained. To quantify the absolute abundance of each unique TCRbeta CDR3 rearrangement, sequence reads were collapsed and filtered. For each sample, productive Simpson clonality was calculated as the square root of Simpson's diversity index over productive rearrangements. Sourced from immuneACCESS, this table was stored by TCRdb with only in-frame sequences that have V and J called. A share of the clones is absent; for the studies checked, an unresolved V gene accounts for under half, and the remainder has no known explanation. The DNA was the basis for D and trimming; V, J and clone size are from that table. Recorded for this sample are 85,000 to 100,000 clones; 80% of them occurred a single time. The ten largest make up approximately 8.9% of the sample.

Another Seattle source contributed samples from volunteer blood donors who had recovered from COVID-19. Whole blood was collected in K2EDTA tubes by collaborating institutions according to the institutions' own protocols. For TCRbeta analysis, collaborator samples were shipped as frozen whole blood, as isolated PBMCs, or as DNA extracted from either sample type. Comment on this clone: Its binding antigen is unknown. The record has no base qualities; no much larger clone is one base away.

CDR1 and CDR2 were assigned from the germline V gene as SGHAT and FQNNGV. Unmatched junction bases come to 14, with V trimmed by 6 bases and J by 2 bases. Reading from cysteine to phenylalanine, the CDR3 counts 17 amino acids. The entry retains the CDR3 DNA only, 51 bases that are in frame from base 1. The source is a man in his fifties or sixties who had recovered from COVID-19. Here the chain combines TRBV11-2 and TRBJ2-3; a stretch of 7 junction bases matches TRBD1. Material: peripheral blood. CDR3 sequence: CASRADTGVGVTDTQYF. The DNA sequence is as follows: TGTGCCAGCAGGGCCGATACAGGGGTGGGAGTCACAGATACGCAGTATTTT.